This T cell receptor beta chain emerged from a study of CD8 T cells in Susac syndrome. TEMRA cells were FACS-enriched, unlike CD8+ and CD4+ T cells, which were negatively isolated. Random hexamers were used to reverse transcribe the RNA input (about 0.5 to 1 ug). TCRdb processed the immunoSEQ multiplex PCR reads anew with MiXCR; each CDR3 protein has one entry. The sample yields about 300,000 distinct CDR3 sequences, about 91% seen once. CDR1 is SGHVS, CDR2 FQNEAQ, per germline. Germline trimming cut 5 bases from V and 2 bases from J; bases unmatched to any gene: 9. The CDR3 spans 17 residues. This sequence originates from a human donor with multiple sclerosis. Sample: CD4+ T cells from PBMCs. The chain links TRBV7-8 to TRBJ1-5, with TRBD1 matching 10 bases. The CDR3 here is CASSRDRGGWGNQPQHF. The CDR3 DNA is TGTGCCAGCAGCCGGGACAGGGGAGGTTGGGGCAATCAGCCCCAGCATTTT.